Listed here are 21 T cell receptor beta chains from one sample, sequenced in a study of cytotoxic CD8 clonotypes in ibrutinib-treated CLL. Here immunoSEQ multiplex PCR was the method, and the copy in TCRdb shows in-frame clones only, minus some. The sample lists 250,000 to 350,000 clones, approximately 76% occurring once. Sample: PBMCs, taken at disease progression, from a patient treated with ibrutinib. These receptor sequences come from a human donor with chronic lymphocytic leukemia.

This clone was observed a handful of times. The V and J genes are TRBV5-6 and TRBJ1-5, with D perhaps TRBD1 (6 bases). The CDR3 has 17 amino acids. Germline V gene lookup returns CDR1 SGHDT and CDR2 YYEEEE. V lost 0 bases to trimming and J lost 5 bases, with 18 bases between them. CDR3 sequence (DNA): TGTGCCAGCAGCTTGGGGTTGGATAGGGGGAAAGATCAGCCCCAGCATTTT. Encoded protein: CASSLGLDRGKDQPQHF. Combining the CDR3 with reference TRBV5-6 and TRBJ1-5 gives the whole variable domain DAGVTQSPTHLIKTRGQQVTLRCSPKSGHDTVSWYQQALGQGPQFIFQYYEEEERQRGNFPDRFSGHQFPNYSSELNVNALLLGDSALYLCASSLGLDRGKDQPQHFGDGTRLSIL.

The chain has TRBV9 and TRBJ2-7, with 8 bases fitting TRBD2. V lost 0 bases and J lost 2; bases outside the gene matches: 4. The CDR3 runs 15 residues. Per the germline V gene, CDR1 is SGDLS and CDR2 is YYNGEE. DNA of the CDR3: TGTGCCAGCAGCGTAGATCCAGCGGGGGCCTACGAGCAGTACTTC. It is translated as CASSVDPAGAYEQYF.

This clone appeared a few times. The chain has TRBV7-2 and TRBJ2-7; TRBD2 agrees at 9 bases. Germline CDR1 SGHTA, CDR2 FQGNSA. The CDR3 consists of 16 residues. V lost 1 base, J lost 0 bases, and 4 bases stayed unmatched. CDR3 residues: CASSLVPSGASYEQYF. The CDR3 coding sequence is TGTGCCAGCAGCTTAGTCCCTAGCGGGGCCTCCTACGAGCAGTACTTC. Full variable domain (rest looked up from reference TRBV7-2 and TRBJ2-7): GAGVSQSPSNKVTEKGKDVELRCDPISGHTALYWYRQSLGQGLEFLIYFQGNSAPDKSGLPSDRFSAERTGGSVSTLTIQRTQQEDSAVYLCASSLVPSGASYEQYFGPGTRLTVT.

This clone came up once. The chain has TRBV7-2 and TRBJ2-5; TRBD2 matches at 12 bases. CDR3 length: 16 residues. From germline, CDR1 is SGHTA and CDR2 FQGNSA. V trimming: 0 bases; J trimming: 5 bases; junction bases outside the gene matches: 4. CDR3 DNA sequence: TGTGCCAGCAGCTTAGCTCCTAGCGGGAGGGAGGAGACCCAGTACTTC. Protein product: CASSLAPSGREETQYF.

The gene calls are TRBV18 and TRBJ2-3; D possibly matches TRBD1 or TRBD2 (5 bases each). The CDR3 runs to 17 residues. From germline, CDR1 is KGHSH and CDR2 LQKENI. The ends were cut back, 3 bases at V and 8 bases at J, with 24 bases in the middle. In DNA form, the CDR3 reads TGTGCCAGCTCACCTATACCTGGGACCCGGGCGTCTGGTACGCAGTATTTT. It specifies CASSPIPGTRASGTQYF.

The CDR3 sequence: CASSSQAGGPTGEQYF. As DNA, the CDR3 is TGTGCCAGCAGTTCCCAGGCGGGAGGGCCGACTGGCGAGCAGTACTTC. The chain employs TRBV27 and TRBJ2-7; 9 bases match TRBD2. CDR3 length equals 16 residues. After removal of 4 bases from V and 6 bases from J, the junction contained 13 bases not matched to a gene. Germline-derived CDR1 and CDR2 are MNHEY and SMNVEV (reference sequence).

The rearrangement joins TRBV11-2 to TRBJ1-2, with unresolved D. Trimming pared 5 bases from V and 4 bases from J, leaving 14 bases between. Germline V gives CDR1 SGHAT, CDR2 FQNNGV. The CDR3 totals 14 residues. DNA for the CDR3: TGTGCCAGCAGCGCCATAGGAGCCAGCTATGGCTACACCTTC. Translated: CASSAIGASYGYTF.

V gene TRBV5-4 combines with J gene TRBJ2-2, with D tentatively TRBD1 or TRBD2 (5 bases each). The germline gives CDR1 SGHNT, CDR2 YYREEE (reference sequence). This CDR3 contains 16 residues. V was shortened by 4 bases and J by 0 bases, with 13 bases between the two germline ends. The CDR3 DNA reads TGTGCCAGCAGCCCCCTTAGGGGAGCGAACACCGGGGAGCTGTTTTTT. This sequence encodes CASSPLRGANTGELFF.

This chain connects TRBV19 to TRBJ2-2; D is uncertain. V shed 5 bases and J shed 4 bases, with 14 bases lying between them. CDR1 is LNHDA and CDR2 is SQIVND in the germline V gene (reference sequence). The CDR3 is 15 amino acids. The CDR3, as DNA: TGTGCCAGTAGTTTCTTCCGCCCGGGCACCGGGGAGCTGTTTTTT. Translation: CASSFFRPGTGELFF.

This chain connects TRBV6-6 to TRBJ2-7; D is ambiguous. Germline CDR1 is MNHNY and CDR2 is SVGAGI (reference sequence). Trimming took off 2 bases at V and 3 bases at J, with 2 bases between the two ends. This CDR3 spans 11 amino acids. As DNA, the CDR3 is TGTGCCAGCAGTTACAACTACGAGCAGTACTTC. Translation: CASSYNYEQYF.

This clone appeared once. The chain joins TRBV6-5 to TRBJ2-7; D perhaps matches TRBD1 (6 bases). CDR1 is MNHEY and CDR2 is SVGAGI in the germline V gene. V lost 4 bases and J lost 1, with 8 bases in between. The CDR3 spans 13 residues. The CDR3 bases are TGTGCCAGCAGTTTGGGACATTCCTACGAGCAGTACTTC. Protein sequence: CASSLGHSYEQYF.

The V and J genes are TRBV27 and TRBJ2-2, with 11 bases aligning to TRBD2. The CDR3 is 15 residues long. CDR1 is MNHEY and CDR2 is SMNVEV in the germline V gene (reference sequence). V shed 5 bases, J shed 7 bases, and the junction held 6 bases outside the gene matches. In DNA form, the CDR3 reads TGTGCCAGCAGTCGGGCTAGCGGGAGGATCGGGGAGCTGTTTTTT. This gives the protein CASSRASGRIGELFF.

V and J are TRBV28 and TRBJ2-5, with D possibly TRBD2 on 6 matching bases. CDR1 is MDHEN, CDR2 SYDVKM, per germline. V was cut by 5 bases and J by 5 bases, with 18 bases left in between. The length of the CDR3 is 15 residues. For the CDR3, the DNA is TGTGCCAGCAGTCTGGAGACTAGATTTTACGAGACCCAGTACTTC. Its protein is CASSLETRFYETQYF.

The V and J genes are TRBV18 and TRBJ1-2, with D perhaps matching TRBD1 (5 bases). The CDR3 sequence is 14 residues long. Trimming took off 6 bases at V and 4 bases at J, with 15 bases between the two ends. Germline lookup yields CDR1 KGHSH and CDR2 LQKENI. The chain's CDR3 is CASSDQGGPYGYTF. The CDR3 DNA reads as TGTGCCAGCTCCGACCAGGGCGGACCCTATGGCTACACCTTC.

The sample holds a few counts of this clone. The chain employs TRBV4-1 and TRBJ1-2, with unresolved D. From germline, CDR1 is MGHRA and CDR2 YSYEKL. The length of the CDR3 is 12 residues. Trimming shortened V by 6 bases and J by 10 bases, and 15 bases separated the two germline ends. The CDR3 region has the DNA TGCGCCAGCAGGAAAGAGGAGCGGTCCTACACCTTC. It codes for CASRKEERSYTF.

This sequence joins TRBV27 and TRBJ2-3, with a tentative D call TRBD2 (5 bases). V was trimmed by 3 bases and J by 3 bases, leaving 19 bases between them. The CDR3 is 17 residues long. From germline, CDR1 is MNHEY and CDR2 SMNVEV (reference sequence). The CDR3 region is CASSFRGRVGGTDTQYF. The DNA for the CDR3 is TGTGCCAGCAGTTTCCGGGGTAGGGTCGGCGGGACAGATACGCAGTATTTT.

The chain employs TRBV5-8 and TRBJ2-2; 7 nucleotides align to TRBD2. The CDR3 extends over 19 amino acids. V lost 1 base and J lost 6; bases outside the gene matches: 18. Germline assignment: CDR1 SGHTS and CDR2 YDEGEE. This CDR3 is CASSLFRLRAGVRAGELFF. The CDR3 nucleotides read TGTGCCAGCAGCTTGTTCCGGCTGAGGGCGGGGGTTAGGGCCGGGGAGCTGTTTTTT.

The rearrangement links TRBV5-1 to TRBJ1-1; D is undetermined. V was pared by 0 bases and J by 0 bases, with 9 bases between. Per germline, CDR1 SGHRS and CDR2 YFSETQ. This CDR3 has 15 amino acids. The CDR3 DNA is TGCGCCAGCAGCTTGGTTATGGGGATGAACACTGAAGCTTTCTTT. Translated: CASSLVMGMNTEAFF.

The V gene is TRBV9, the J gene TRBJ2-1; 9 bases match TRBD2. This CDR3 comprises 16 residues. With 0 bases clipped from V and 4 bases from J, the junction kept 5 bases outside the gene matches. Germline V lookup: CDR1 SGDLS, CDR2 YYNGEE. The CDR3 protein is CASSVGLAGNYNEQFF. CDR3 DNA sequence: TGTGCCAGCAGCGTAGGGCTAGCGGGAAATTACAATGAGCAGTTCTTC.

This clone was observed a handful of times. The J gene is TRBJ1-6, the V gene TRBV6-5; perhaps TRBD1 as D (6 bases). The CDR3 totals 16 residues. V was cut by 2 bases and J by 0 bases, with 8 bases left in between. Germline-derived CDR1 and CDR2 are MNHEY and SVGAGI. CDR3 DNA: TGTGCCAGCAGTTACCGGGGGCGCTCCTATAATTCACCCCTCCACTTT. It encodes CASSYRGRSYNSPLHF.

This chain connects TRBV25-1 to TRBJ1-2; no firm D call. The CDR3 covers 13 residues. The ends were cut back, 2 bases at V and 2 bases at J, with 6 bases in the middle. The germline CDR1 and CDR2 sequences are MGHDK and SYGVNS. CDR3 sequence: CASSETLNYGYTF. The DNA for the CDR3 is TGTGCCAGCAGTGAAACACTGAACTATGGCTACACCTTC.